This TCR beta chain was captured by sequencing in a study of PD-1 blockade in classical Hodgkin lymphoma. The data were produced by immunoSEQ multiplex PCR, yet TCRdb's version contains in-frame clones alone and is incomplete. Here the sample spans about 43,000 clones, roughly three quarters being singletons. Relapse was seen in all patients after autologous stem cell transplantation, and brentuximab vedotin exposure was variable. The germline gives CDR1 SGHTA, CDR2 FQGTGA. Trimming took off 3 bases at V and 6 bases at J, with 3 bases between the two ends. The CDR3 totals 11 residues. Sequences were derived from peripheral blood mononuclear cells (PBMCs), sampled before the second cycle of nivolumab. The chain links TRBV7-3 to TRBJ2-1, with unresolved D. This clonotype was obtained from a human donor with classical Hodgkin lymphoma. The CDR3 nucleotides read TGTGCCAGCAGCTTCGGCAATGAGCAGTTCTTC. Translation gives CASSFGNEQFF.